The 18 T cell receptor beta chains below all came from one sample that was sequenced in a study of OX40 agonist ivuxolimab in advanced cancers. Measured with immunoSEQ multiplex PCR; TCRdb has only the in-frame clones, and not every one. The profile shows about 25,000 clones, around 79% of them singletons. The specimen comprised CD4+ or CD8+ T cells sorted from blood, sampled in a trial of the OX40 agonist ivuxolimab. The origin of the receptors is an adult with an advanced solid tumor such as melanoma, head and neck, liver or kidney cancer.

The V gene is TRBV9, the J gene TRBJ2-1; D could derive from TRBD1 or TRBD2 (5 bases each). Trimming took off 3 bases at V and 5 bases at J, with 21 bases between the two ends. The CDR3 loop spans 17 amino acids. Per the germline V gene, CDR1 is SGDLS and CDR2 is YYNGEE. CDR3 region: CASSGSRDPPRDNEQFF. The CDR3 nucleotides read TGTGCCAGCAGCGGCTCTAGGGACCCACCAAGAGACAATGAGCAGTTCTTC.

This clone is medium-sized in the sample. The chain has TRBV19 and TRBJ1-2; 8 bases map to TRBD1. Losses at the gene ends were 2 bases for V and 3 bases for J; bases not matched to a gene: 14. The CDR3 contains 18 residues. Germline CDR1 is LNHDA and CDR2 is SQIVND (reference sequence). This CDR3 is CASSIQVAQGAHDYGYTF. The CDR3 DNA is TGTGCCAGTAGTATACAGGTCGCCCAGGGGGCGCATGACTATGGCTACACCTTC.

The genes are TRBV5-4 and TRBJ2-5; 7 bases align to TRBD1. The germline gives CDR1 SGHNT, CDR2 YYREEE (reference sequence). V lost 0 bases to trimming and J lost 5 bases; unmatched junction nucleotides: 4. The CDR3 sequence is 14 residues long. The CDR3 bases are TGTGCCAGCAGCTTGGGAGGGGGCGGGGAGACCCAGTACTTC. Translating gives CASSLGGGGETQYF.

The rearrangement joins TRBV6-4 to TRBJ2-7; 7 nucleotides match TRBD2. Germline trimming cut 5 bases from V and 7 bases from J; bases unmatched to any gene: 5. CDR1 is MRHNA and CDR2 is SNTAGT in the germline V gene. This CDR3 has 12 amino acids. CDR3 nucleotide sequence: TGTGCCAGCAGTAGCGGGATAGGGGAGCAGTACTTC. Residues: CASSSGIGEQYF.

This chain connects TRBV10-3 to TRBJ2-7; D unclear. CDR1 and CDR2 from the germline V gene are ENHRY and SYGVKD. The CDR3 consists of 14 residues. The ends were cut back, 3 bases at V and 5 bases at J, with 14 bases in the middle. CDR3: CAISEQRVGDEQYF. CDR3 nucleotide sequence: TGTGCCATCAGTGAACAACGGGTAGGCGACGAGCAGTACTTC.

The chain links TRBV4-1 to TRBJ2-7, with a tentative D call TRBD1 (6 bases). This CDR3 spans 15 amino acids. Trimming stripped 3 bases from V and 5 bases from J, with 17 bases between. CDR1 is MGHRA and CDR2 is YSYEKL in the germline V gene. The CDR3: CASSQEWGRGHEQYF. CDR3 DNA: TGCGCCAGCAGCCAGGAGTGGGGCAGGGGACACGAGCAGTACTTC.

V and J are TRBV10-3 and TRBJ1-2, with 7 bases that match TRBD1. The CDR3 is 17 residues long. Germline V gene data show CDR1 as ENHRY and CDR2 as SYGVKD. With 0 bases clipped from V and 8 bases from J, the junction kept 15 bases outside the gene matches. In DNA form, the CDR3 reads TGTGCCATCAGTGAGTCTAAAGTTGGACAGGTACCCTTGGGCTACACCTTC. It yields the protein CAISESKVGQVPLGYTF.

The table lists this clone with a few counts. This chain links TRBV10-2 with TRBJ1-1, with D perhaps TRBD1 (5 bases). V dropped 2 bases and J dropped 5 bases, with 9 bases sitting between them. The germline CDR1 and CDR2 sequences are WSHSY and SAAADI. This CDR3 has 13 amino acids. The CDR3 here is CASSEGAWTEAFF. Here the CDR3 DNA reads TGCGCCAGCAGTGAGGGGGCTTGGACTGAAGCTTTCTTT.

This rearrangement joins TRBV28 to TRBJ1-5, with unresolved D. CDR3 size: 18 residues. Germline CDR1 and CDR2: MDHEN and SYDVKM. Trimming removed 1 base from V and 2 bases from J, with 18 bases in between. The CDR3 reads CASSLLSSRGLGNQPQHF. The CDR3 nucleotides are TGTGCCAGCAGTTTATTGTCCTCTCGGGGATTGGGCAATCAGCCCCAGCATTTT.

The rearrangement uses TRBV5-8 and TRBJ1-1; D uncertain. In germline, CDR1 is SGHTS, CDR2 YDEGEE. The ends were cut back, 2 bases at V and 5 bases at J, with 7 bases in the middle. This CDR3 comprises 12 residues. The CDR3 region is CASSFPRTEAFF. Here the CDR3 DNA reads TGTGCCAGCAGCTTTCCCAGAACTGAAGCTTTCTTT.

This clone was detected a few times. The rearrangement links TRBV11-2 to TRBJ2-3, with D hard to call. V was clipped by 1 base and J by 4 bases, with 3 bases between them. The CDR3 runs to 12 residues. CDR1 is SGHAT, CDR2 FQNNGV, per germline. CDR3 coding DNA: TGTGCCAGCAGCTTAGGGGCAGATACGCAGTATTTT. As protein: CASSLGADTQYF.

This clone appeared once. This CDR3 reads CASSFGLNTEAFF. Written as DNA, the CDR3 is TGTGCCAGCAGCTTTGGGTTGAACACTGAAGCTTTCTTT. This chain links TRBV5-6 with TRBJ1-1, with D unclear. Looked up from germline, CDR1 is SGHDT and CDR2 is YYEEEE. The ends were cut back, 2 bases at V and 0 bases at J, with 5 bases in the middle. The length of the CDR3 is 13 residues. Based on the CDR3 plus reference TRBV5-6 and TRBJ1-1, the full variable domain is DAGVTQSPTHLIKTRGQQVTLRCSPKSGHDTVSWYQQALGQGPQFIFQYYEEEERQRGNFPDRFSGHQFPNYSSELNVNALLLGDSALYLCASSFGLNTEAFFGQGTRLTVV.

The chain carries TRBV5-4 and TRBJ1-1; the D gene is possibly TRBD1 (5 bases). The CDR3 extends over 13 amino acids. CDR1 is SGHNT and CDR2 is YYREEE in the germline V gene (reference sequence). V was clipped by 0 bases and J by 4 bases, with 7 bases between them. DNA for the CDR3: TGTGCCAGCAGCTTGGTCGGGGCCACTGAAGCTTTCTTT. It is translated as CASSLVGATEAFF.

Comments on this clone: Other DNA sequences in this sample translate to the same CDR3. The gene calls are TRBV27 and TRBJ2-2, with TRBD1 matching 7 bases. The CDR3 consists of 16 residues. The trim removed 2 bases at V and 1 base at J, leaving 4 bases unmatched. Germline V gives CDR1 MNHEY, CDR2 SMNVEV (reference sequence). The CDR3 bases are TGTGCCAGCAGTTTAGGTCGGACAGGGAACACCGGGGAGCTGTTTTTT. Translated, it gives CASSLGRTGNTGELFF.

The gene calls are TRBV19 and TRBJ2-6; D unresolved. The CDR3 has 14 amino acids. Germline lookup yields CDR1 LNHDA and CDR2 SQIVND (reference sequence). V was cut by 5 bases and J by 0 bases, with 5 bases left in between. CDR3 sequence reads: CASSRLSGANVLTF. The CDR3 nucleotides are TGTGCCAGTAGTCGCCTCTCTGGGGCCAACGTCCTGACTTTC. Supplemented by reference TRBV19 and TRBJ2-6, the full variable domain reads DGGITQSPKYLFRKEGQNVTLSCEQNLNHDAMYWYRQDPGQGLRLIYYSQIVNDFQKGDIAEGYSVSREKKESFPLTVTSAQKNPTAFYLCASSRLSGANVLTFGAGSRLTVL.

The chain couples TRBV7-3 to TRBJ1-1; 8 positions match TRBD1. CDR1 and CDR2 (germline): SGHTA, FQGTGA. The CDR3 covers 13 residues. V was clipped by 6 bases and J by 5 bases; unmatched bases: 5. CDR3 region: CASSSGGWTEAFF. The CDR3, as DNA: TGTGCCAGCAGTTCAGGGGGCTGGACTGAAGCTTTCTTT.

V and J are TRBV7-6 and TRBJ2-7, with D unresolved. The CDR3 extends over 12 amino acids. Germline V gene sequence: CDR1 SGHVS, CDR2 FNYEAQ. Trimming removed 4 bases at V and 5 bases at J, with 9 bases between. CDR3 residues: CASSSGEDEQYF. The CDR3 DNA is TGTGCCAGCAGCTCAGGAGAGGACGAGCAGTACTTC.

The J gene is TRBJ1-5, the V gene TRBV30; a possible D gene is TRBD1 (6 bases). CDR3 length: 15 residues. V lost 2 bases to trimming and J lost 5 bases, with 16 bases between them. Germline CDR1 GTSNPN, CDR2 SVGIG (reference sequence). The CDR3 loop is CAWSLSGVGHQPQHF. The DNA for the CDR3 is TGTGCCTGGAGTCTATCAGGGGTAGGCCATCAGCCCCAGCATTTT.